This TCR beta chain came from a study of shared clonotypes between healthy human individuals. Study outcomes and limitations: Clonotypes which were not shared had lower generation probabilities than clonotypes that all four donors shared.

The CDR3 is 15 residues long. Germline CDR1 reads SGHNT; CDR2 reads YYREEE (reference sequence). V lost 4 bases and J lost 6; bases outside the gene matches: 11. With respect to this clone: The antigen is not known.

The table came from immunoSEQ multiplex PCR; TCRdb's copy has only in-frame clones and leaves some out. In the table there are millions of clones, roughly 95% of which are singletons. The source material was naive CD4+ T cells sorted from blood. As to subset: CD45RA+ positively selected. The sequence derives from a man aged 18 to 30 in good health. The chain recombines TRBV5-4 with TRBJ1-2, with 8 bases identical to TRBD1. The CDR3 DNA reads as TGTGCCAGCAGCCCAGGACAGGGACCAGGGAATGGCTACACCTTC. Its protein product is CASSPGQGPGNGYTF.